These 30 T cell receptor beta chains were all obtained from the same sample, sequenced in a study of cytomegalovirus exposure and HLA in healthy donors. In the PCR, 60 Vbeta and 13 Jbeta primers were used. Produced via immunoSEQ multiplex PCR; TCRdb's table is partial and in-frame only. The repertoire holds about 200,000 clones, roughly 77% seen once, with approximately 0.39% in the top ten. Sequenced: PBMCs. The origin of the receptors is a male donor in good health and CMV-seropositive.

The chain employs TRBV19 and TRBJ1-2, with D perhaps TRBD1 (6 bases). Germline V gives CDR1 LNHDA, CDR2 SQIVND (reference sequence). V was trimmed by 10 bases and J by 0 bases, leaving 12 bases between them. The CDR3 covers 13 residues. The CDR3 coding sequence is TGTGCCACCCAGGGACAAACTAACTATGGCTACACCTTC. This translates into CATQGQTNYGYTF.

The DNA for the CDR3 is TGTGCCAGCAGCTTATCCGGGACAGGGGGCGCGGAGCAGTACTTC. It encodes CASSLSGTGGAEQYF. V gene TRBV7-9 combines with J gene TRBJ2-7, with 12 positions matching TRBD1. The V and J ends lost 2 bases and 7 bases, in that order; junction bases with no gene match: 6. CDR1 is SEHNR and CDR2 is FQNEAQ in the germline V gene (reference sequence). This CDR3 is built from 15 residues.

The chain links TRBV4-1 to TRBJ2-5, with D possibly being TRBD2 (5 bases). The closer fit of TRBJ2-7 to the DNA end suggests the J call may be wrong. Looked up from germline, CDR1 is MGHRA and CDR2 is YSYEKL. There are 13 residues in the CDR3. CDR3 region: CASSQPGSYEQYF. The CDR3 region has the DNA TGCGCCAGCAGCCAACCGGGGTCCTACGAGCAGTACTTC.

The chain is built from TRBV19 and TRBJ1-5, with 7 bases that match TRBD1. This CDR3 is 15 amino acids long. Germline CDR1 reads LNHDA; CDR2 reads SQIVND (reference sequence). V gave up 6 bases and J gave up 4 bases; unmatched junction bases: 9. The CDR3 region is CASRRGDSQNQPQHF. The CDR3 DNA sequence: TGTGCCAGTAGAAGAGGGGACAGCCAAAATCAGCCCCAGCATTTT.

The gene calls are TRBV6-5 and TRBJ1-6, with 8 bases aligning to TRBD1. The V and J ends lost 0 bases and 7 bases, in that order; junction bases with no gene match: 5. The germline V gene encodes CDR1 MNHEY and CDR2 SVGAGI. CDR3 length equals 16 residues. The CDR3 DNA is TGTGCCAGCAGTTACTCGGGTACAGGGGGAAATTCACCCCTCCACTTT. It yields the protein CASSYSGTGGNSPLHF.

The chain links TRBV7-3 to TRBJ2-7; D is uncertain. From germline, CDR1 is SGHTA and CDR2 FQGTGA. The ends were cut back, 5 bases at V and 2 bases at J, with 10 bases in the middle. There are 13 residues in the CDR3. The CDR3 DNA is TGTGCCAGCAGCCCCGCGGAGCCCTACGAGCAGTACTTC. It codes for CASSPAEPYEQYF.

This clone has only one observation. The CDR3 coding sequence is TGTGCCAGCAGTCCGACCCGTACAGGGGGGAATTCACCCCTCCACTTT. It is translated as CASSPTRTGGNSPLHF. The V call is TRBV27, the J call TRBJ1-6; 8 bases agree with TRBD1. CDR1 and CDR2 (germline): MNHEY, SMNVEV (reference sequence). The CDR3 has 16 amino acids. With V trimmed by 5 bases and J by 7 bases, 10 bases remained unmatched.

This chain uses TRBV11-3 with TRBJ2-6; tentative D call: TRBD1 (6 bases). This CDR3 is built from 17 residues. The V gene lost 2 bases and the J gene lost 2 bases, with 13 bases spanning the gap. Per germline, CDR1 SGHNT and CDR2 YENEEA. Written as DNA, the CDR3 is TGTGCCAGCAGCTTAACTTCTACAGGGACTGGGGCCAACGTCCTGACTTTC. Translated: CASSLTSTGTGANVLTF.

The rearrangement links TRBV11-1 to TRBJ2-5; 15 nucleotides agree with TRBD2. Trimming removed 2 bases from V and 2 bases from J; junction bases left unmatched: 6. Germline V gene lookup returns CDR1 SGHAT and CDR2 FQDESV (reference sequence). CDR3 length: 18 residues. CDR3 in amino acids: CASSLWTSGGGYQETQYF. In DNA, the CDR3 is TGTGCCAGCAGCTTATGGACTAGCGGGGGGGGATATCAAGAGACCCAGTACTTC.

J is TRBJ2-6 and V is TRBV19; a possible D gene is TRBD1 (5 bases). V lost 8 bases, J lost 3 bases, and 11 bases lay in between. The CDR3 sequence is 14 residues long. CDR1 and CDR2 (germline): LNHDA, SQIVND (reference sequence). This chain's CDR3 is CASSLGVGANVLTF. For the CDR3, the DNA is TGTGCCAGTTCTCTAGGGGTTGGGGCCAACGTCCTGACTTTC.

This clone was seen a handful of times. The rearrangement joins TRBV30 to TRBJ2-3, with 13 bases lining up with TRBD2. This CDR3 contains 15 residues. V gave up 4 bases and J gave up 4 bases; unmatched junction bases: 5. Germline V gene data show CDR1 as GTSNPN and CDR2 as SVGIG (reference sequence). The CDR3 DNA is TGTGCCTGGACGTTGGGACTAGCGGGGTCAGATACGCAGTATTTT. This gives the protein CAWTLGLAGSDTQYF.

In this sample, this clone turned up once. V and J are TRBV6-5 and TRBJ1-4; 7 nucleotides align to TRBD1. Germline assignment: CDR1 MNHEY and CDR2 SVGAGI. V lost 4 bases, J lost 5 bases, and 4 bases stayed unmatched. The CDR3 is made up of 14 amino acids. CDR3 sequence: CASSSTGENEKLFF. The CDR3 bases are TGTGCCAGCAGTTCTACAGGGGAAAATGAAAAACTGTTTTTT.

Details on this clone: A read error may produce the germline difference seen at one junction end. This chain joins TRBV20-1 and TRBJ2-3; 11 positions agree with TRBD2. The CDR3 length is 10 residues. CDR1 is DFQATT and CDR2 is SNEGSKA in the germline V gene (reference sequence). DNA of the CDR3: TGTCTAGCGGGAGGAGATACGCAGTATTTT. It specifies CLAGGDTQYF.

This chain uses TRBV9 with TRBJ1-2; no reliable D call. Looked up from germline, CDR1 is SGDLS and CDR2 is YYNGEE. CDR3 length: 15 residues. V shed 0 bases and J shed 0 bases, with 9 bases lying between them. CDR3 sequence: CASSVDSAPNYGYTF. CDR3 sequence (DNA): TGTGCCAGCAGCGTAGACTCAGCGCCTAACTATGGCTACACCTTC.

V usage is TRBV12-2 and J usage is TRBJ2-1; TRBD2 is the table's D call, not checked against the DNA. TRBV12-2 is noted as a pseudogene. The CDR3 is 15 amino acids. The CDR3 protein is CASRLSAGRHNEQFF. The DNA for the CDR3 is TGTGCAAGTCGCTTATCGGCGGGGAGGCACAATGAGCAGTTCTTC.

DNA of the CDR3: TGTGCCAGCAGCTTGGACAGGGGATCTAGCACAGATACGCAGTATTTT. Translation: CASSLDRGSSTDTQYF. The chain combines TRBV5-5 with TRBJ2-3; 7 bases agree with TRBD1. V was pared by 0 bases and J by 0 bases, with 4 bases of the junction left unmatched. The germline V gene encodes CDR1 SGHKS and CDR2 YYEKEE (reference sequence). The length of the CDR3 is 16 residues.

This clone was seen just once. The genes are TRBV11-2 and TRBJ2-3; TRBD2 might be the D (7 bases). CDR3 length equals 17 residues. Germline CDR1 and CDR2: SGHAT and FQNNGV. Trimming stripped 1 base from V and 4 bases from J, with 18 bases between. CDR3 amino acids: CASSLGGGGVFSDTQYF. CDR3 nucleotides: TGTGCCAGCAGCTTAGGTGGAGGGGGGGTTTTTTCAGATACGCAGTATTTT.

The CDR3 DNA sequence: TGTGCCAGCAGTTATGATCCACTATGTCCCCAGCATTTT. Protein: CASSYDPLCPQHF. The chain is built from TRBV27 and TRBJ1-5; D gene ambiguous. Germline assignment: CDR1 MNHEY and CDR2 SMNVEV (reference sequence). Trimming left V 4 bases short and J 10 bases short, with 14 bases between. This CDR3 contains 13 residues.

The chain combines TRBV4-2 with TRBJ1-2; possibly TRBD1 for D (6 bases). Germline V CDR1 and CDR2: LGHNA, YNFKEQ. CDR3 length equals 15 residues. The ends were cut back, 0 bases at V and 5 bases at J, with 13 bases in the middle. The CDR3 sequence: CASSQDERGGYGYTF. CDR3 nucleotide sequence: TGTGCCAGCAGCCAAGATGAGAGGGGGGGATATGGCTACACCTTC.

This clone was recorded a few times. The chain links TRBV6-6 to TRBJ2-5; TRBD1 matches 8 bases. CDR1 is MNHNY, CDR2 SVGAGI, per germline (reference sequence). V lost 2 bases to trimming and J lost 5 bases; unmatched junction nucleotides: 7. This CDR3 spans 15 amino acids. The CDR3 protein is CASSYHGQGMETQYF. The CDR3 coding sequence is TGTGCCAGCAGTTACCACGGACAGGGAATGGAGACCCAGTACTTC.

The chain joins TRBV6-6 to TRBJ1-1; D might be TRBD1 (5 bases). V lost 5 bases to trimming and J lost 4 bases, with 14 bases between them. The CDR3 totals 14 residues. Germline assignment: CDR1 MNHNY and CDR2 SVGAGI (reference sequence). CDR3 residues: CASSGGVEATEAFF. CDR3 DNA sequence: TGTGCCAGCAGTGGGGGGGTCGAGGCCACTGAAGCTTTCTTT.

V is TRBV19 and J is TRBJ1-2; no clear D gene. The CDR3 consists of 14 residues. V lost 4 bases and J 0 bases, leaving 9 bases between the germline ends. Germline assignment: CDR1 LNHDA and CDR2 SQIVND (reference sequence). The CDR3 DNA is TGTGCCAGTAGTACCGAGCCTACTAACTATGGCTACACCTTC. Amino acid sequence: CASSTEPTNYGYTF.

The V gene is TRBV15, the J gene TRBJ2-3; 9 positions match TRBD2. CDR1 and CDR2 (germline): LNHNV, YYDKDF (reference sequence). Losses at the gene ends were 5 bases for V and 3 bases for J; bases not matched to a gene: 12. The CDR3 runs to 17 residues. Here the CDR3 reads CATSFPPGRGGTDTQYF. DNA for the CDR3: TGTGCCACCAGCTTCCCGCCGGGGCGGGGGGGGACAGATACGCAGTATTTT.

This clone was counted a few times. The J gene is TRBJ1-2, the V gene TRBV20-1; D is perhaps TRBD1 (5 bases). Trimming left V 5 bases short and J 7 bases short, with 11 bases between. Per germline, CDR1 DFQATT and CDR2 SNEGSKA (reference sequence). CDR3 size: 11 residues. CDR3 amino acids: CSAWRGPGYTF. DNA of the CDR3: TGCAGTGCTTGGAGGGGTCCTGGCTACACCTTC.

The rearrangement joins TRBV12-5 to TRBJ1-5; TRBD1 agrees at 7 bases. The CDR3 consists of 14 residues. Germline CDR1 reads LGHNT; CDR2 reads FRNRAP. V lost 7 bases to trimming and J lost 6 bases; unmatched junction nucleotides: 9. The CDR3 nucleotides read TGTGCTAGTGCTCCAGGGGCAGGGGGTCAGCCCCAGCATTTT. It is translated as CASAPGAGGQPQHF.

This clone was seen just once. The J gene is TRBJ1-4, the V gene TRBV4-1, with 8 bases aligning to TRBD1. The V and J ends lost 2 bases and 7 bases, in that order; junction bases with no gene match: 9. This CDR3 is 16 amino acids long. From germline, CDR1 is MGHRA and CDR2 YSYEKL. The CDR3, as DNA: TGCGCCAGCAGCCAATTTTCCGGGACAGGCGGTGAAAAACTGTTTTTT. It specifies CASSQFSGTGGEKLFF.

The chain carries TRBV30 and TRBJ2-1; TRBD2 agrees at 9 bases. The CDR3 length is 16 residues. From germline, CDR1 is GTSNPN and CDR2 SVGIG (reference sequence). The trim removed 0 bases at V and 6 bases at J, leaving 9 bases unmatched. The CDR3 bases are TGTGCCTGGAGTGTTATGGCGGGAGGGCCCCTCAATGAGCAGTTCTTC. It codes for CAWSVMAGGPLNEQFF.

This chain connects TRBV2 to TRBJ2-1; 11 nucleotides line up with TRBD2. Per germline, CDR1 SNHLY and CDR2 FYNNEI. V shed 2 bases and J 6 bases; nucleotides not matched to a gene: 6. CDR3 length: 16 residues. For the CDR3, the DNA is TGTGCCAGCAGTGAACTCGGACTAGCGGGTGCCAATGAGCAGTTCTTC. Its protein product is CASSELGLAGANEQFF.

The V and J genes are TRBV7-2 and TRBJ2-3, with D unclear. Between the trimmed V and J ends, which lost 1 base and 6 bases, there was a span of 17 bases. The CDR3 runs to 16 residues. CDR1 SGHTA and CDR2 FQGNSA come from the germline V gene. The CDR3 is CASSLDLFGFGDTQYF. CDR3 nucleotides: TGTGCCAGCAGCTTAGACCTTTTCGGTTTCGGGGATACGCAGTATTTT. The full variable domain, with the rest looked up from reference TRBV7-2 and TRBJ2-3, is GAGVSQSPSNKVTEKGKDVELRCDPISGHTALYWYRQSLGQGLEFLIYFQGNSAPDKSGLPSDRFSAERTGGSVSTLTIQRTQQEDSAVYLCASSLDLFGFGDTQYFGPGTRLTVL.

The gene calls are TRBV5-4 and TRBJ2-2; D perhaps matches TRBD2 (6 bases). The CDR3 runs to 16 residues. V shed 4 bases and J shed 0 bases, with 13 bases lying between them. The germline V gene has CDR1 SGHNT and CDR2 YYREEE (reference sequence). The CDR3 DNA is TGTGCCAGCAGCCCCCCCGGGACTCCGAACACCGGGGAGCTGTTTTTT. Protein sequence: CASSPPGTPNTGELFF.